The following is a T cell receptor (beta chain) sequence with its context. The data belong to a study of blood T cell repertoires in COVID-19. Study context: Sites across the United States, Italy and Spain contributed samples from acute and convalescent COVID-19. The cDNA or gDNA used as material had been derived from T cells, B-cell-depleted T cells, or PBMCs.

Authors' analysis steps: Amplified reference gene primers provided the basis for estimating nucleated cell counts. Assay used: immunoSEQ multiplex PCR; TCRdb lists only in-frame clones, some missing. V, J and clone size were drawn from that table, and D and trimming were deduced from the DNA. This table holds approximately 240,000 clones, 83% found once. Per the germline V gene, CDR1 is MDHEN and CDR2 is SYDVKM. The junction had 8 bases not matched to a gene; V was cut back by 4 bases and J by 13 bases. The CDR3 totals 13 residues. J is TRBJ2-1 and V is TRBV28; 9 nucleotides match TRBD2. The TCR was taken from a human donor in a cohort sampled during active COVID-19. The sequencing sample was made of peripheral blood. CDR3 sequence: CASSSSLRGGQFF. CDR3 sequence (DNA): TGTGCCAGCAGTTCCTCGTTGCGGGGGGGACAGTTCTTC.